This TCR beta chain derives from a study of cytomegalovirus exposure and HLA in healthy donors. Sequenced by immunoSEQ multiplex PCR; TCRdb stores in-frame clones only, minus some. The data hold 200,000 to 250,000 clones, with around 86% observed a single time. Whole-study results and caveats: The study listed approximately 160 cytomegalovirus-associated TCR beta chains. Under in vitro conditions, three CMV-associated chains were confirmed as specific for CMV antigens.

As regards this clone: Its antigen is not known.

With 4 bases removed from V and 6 bases from J, the gap between germline ends came to 12 bases. Germline V CDR1 and CDR2: SGDLS, YYNGEE. The CDR3 sequence is 13 residues long. The donors were part of the roughly 120-subject validation cohort, which stood apart from the roughly 670-subject first cohort. The J gene is TRBJ2-3, the V gene TRBV9, with D hard to call. The TCR sequence derives from a woman aged 18-29 years in good health and CMV-seropositive. Specimen: PBMCs. The CDR3 loop reads CASSRVSVDTQYF. DNA of the CDR3: TGTGCCAGCAGCCGCGTGAGCGTCGATACGCAGTATTTT. Together with reference TRBV9 and TRBJ2-3, the CDR3 gives the full variable domain: DSGVTQTPKHLITATGQRVTLRCSPRSGDLSVYWYQQSLDQGLQFLIQYYNGEERAKGNILERFSAQQFPDLHSELNLSSLELGDSALYFCASSRVSVDTQYFGPGTRLTVL.